This TCR beta chain was recovered during a study of human T cells and chemical hapten exposure. Findings and caveats of the study: The study found expanded TCRs formed significantly more large CDR3 similarity clusters than controls.

This clonotype was seen more than once but under ten times. Antigen unknown. The time point denotes: patch test 1, 2 weeks after DPC sensitization. Treatment specified: therapeutic diphenylcyclopropenone sensitization with weekly scalp DPC. Original processing methods: Approximately 100,000 TCRs per sample was the median, with a range of roughly 20,000 to 750,000. TCRdb ran MiXCR on the RACE reads and lists one entry per CDR3 protein. TCRdb's processing, not the authors' own work, is the source of the V and J calls. The data contain a few hundred thousand distinct CDR3 sequences, roughly 4.8% of them singletons. Sequenced here: whole blood, sampled in connection with sensitization to the hapten diphenylcyclopropenone (DPC). This TCR derives from a woman in her forties or fifties with alopecia areata. Some clones in this sample may be carry-over from other donors' samples.

The CDR3 coding sequence is TGTGCCAGCAGTCCAGGGTCGGGGGGTATGGAGACCCAGTACTTC. This codes for CASSPGSGGMETQYF. This chain links TRBV12-3 or TRBV12-4 with TRBJ2-5; 7 bases align to TRBD2. This CDR3 comprises 15 residues. Trimming at V came to 5 bases and at J to 5 bases, leaving 11 bases not matched to a gene.